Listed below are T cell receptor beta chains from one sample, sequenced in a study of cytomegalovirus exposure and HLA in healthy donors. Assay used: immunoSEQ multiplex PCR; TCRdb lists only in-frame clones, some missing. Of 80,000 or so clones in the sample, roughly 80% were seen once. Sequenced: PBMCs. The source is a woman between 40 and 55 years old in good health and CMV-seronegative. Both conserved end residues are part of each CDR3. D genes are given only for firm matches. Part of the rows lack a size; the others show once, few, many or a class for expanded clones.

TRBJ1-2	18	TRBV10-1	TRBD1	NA	CASTTPGQGPIANYGYTF	TGCGCCAGCACCACTCCGGGACAGGGACCGATAGCTAACTATGGCTACACCTTC
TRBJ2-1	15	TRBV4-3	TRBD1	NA	CASSQDRGTYNEQFF	TGCGCCAGCAGCCAGGACAGGGGGACCTACAATGAGCAGTTCTTC
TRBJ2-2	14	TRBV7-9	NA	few	CASSLDSRTGELFF	TGTGCCAGCAGCTTGGACAGCAGAACCGGGGAGCTGTTTTTT
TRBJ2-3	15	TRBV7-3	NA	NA	CASSLASWLTDTQYF	TGTGCCAGCAGCTTAGCTAGCTGGCTGACAGATACGCAGTATTTT
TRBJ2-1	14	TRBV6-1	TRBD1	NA	CASMNRGLAHEQFF	TGTGCCAGCATGAACAGGGGGCTCGCCCATGAGCAGTTCTTC
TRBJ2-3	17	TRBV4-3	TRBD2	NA	CASSQGSAGGSRDTQYF	TGCGCCAGCAGCCAAGGTTCGGCGGGAGGCTCGAGGGATACGCAGTATTTT
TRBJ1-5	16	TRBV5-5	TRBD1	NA	CASSFTGALSNQPQHF	TGTGCCAGCAGCTTTACAGGGGCGTTGAGCAATCAGCCCCAGCATTTT
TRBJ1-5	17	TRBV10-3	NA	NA	CAISERDGGVSNQPQHF	TGTGCCATCAGTGAAAGGGATGGAGGGGTTAGCAATCAGCCCCAGCATTTT
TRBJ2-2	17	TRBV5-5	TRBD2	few	CASSLTSGGSNTGELFF	TGTGCCAGCAGCTTGACTAGCGGGGGATCGAACACCGGGGAGCTGTTTTTT
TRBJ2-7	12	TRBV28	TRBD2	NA	CATQRDSYEQYF	TGTGCCACCCAGCGGGACTCCTACGAGCAGTACTTC
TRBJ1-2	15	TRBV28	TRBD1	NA	CASSIPDRGNYGYTF	TGTGCCAGCAGTATTCCGGACAGGGGAAACTATGGCTACACCTTC
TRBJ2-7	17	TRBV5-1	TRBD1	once	CASSLGPTGQTPYEQYF	TGCGCCAGCAGCTTGGGCCCTACGGGACAGACACCCTACGAGCAGTACTTC
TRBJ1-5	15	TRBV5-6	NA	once	CASSPTGASNQPQHF	TGTGCCAGCAGCCCGACAGGAGCTAGCAATCAGCCCCAGCATTTT
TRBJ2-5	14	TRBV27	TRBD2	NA	CASRQAGGQETQYF	TGTGCCAGCAGACAAGCGGGAGGGCAGGAGACCCAGTACTTC
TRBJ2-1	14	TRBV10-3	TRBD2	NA	CAISESDGGDEQFF	TGTGCCATCAGTGAGTCGGACGGGGGGGATGAGCAGTTCTTC
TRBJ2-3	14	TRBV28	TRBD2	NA	CASSTLAGGDTQYF	TGTGCCAGCAGTACCTTAGCGGGAGGAGATACGCAGTATTTT
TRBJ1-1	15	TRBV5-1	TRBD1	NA	CASSLADRVGPEAFF	TGCGCCAGCAGCTTGGCCGACAGGGTTGGGCCAGAAGCTTTCTTT